The next 2 T cell receptor beta chains were all read from a single sample in a study of OX40 agonist ivuxolimab in advanced cancers. Clones were read by immunoSEQ multiplex PCR, and TCRdb kept only the in-frame ones, dropping some. The profile shows about 27,000 clones, approximately 78% of them singletons. The sample in question was CD4+ or CD8+ T cells sorted from blood, obtained in a trial of the OX40 agonist ivuxolimab. The receptors were sampled from an adult with an advanced solid tumor such as melanoma, head and neck, liver or kidney cancer.

The chain carries TRBV9 and TRBJ1-5; no definite D call. The germline gives CDR1 SGDLS, CDR2 YYNGEE. The length of the CDR3 is 13 residues. Trimming cost V 0 bases and J 7 bases, with 8 bases left between them. The CDR3 DNA is TGTGCCAGCAGCGTAGGGCAGGAGCAGCCCCAGCATTTT. It codes for CASSVGQEQPQHF.

Here the CDR3 reads CASSYPRGSYEQYF. As DNA, the CDR3 is TGTGCCAGCAGCTACCCACGTGGGAGCTACGAGCAGTACTTC. The chain carries TRBV5-6 and TRBJ2-7; a weak D match, TRBD2 (5 bases). V lost 3 bases, J lost 3 bases, and 13 bases lay in between. This CDR3 is 14 amino acids long. In germline, CDR1 is SGHDT, CDR2 YYEEEE.